Below are 27 T cell receptor beta chains sequenced from a single sample in a study of T-cell reconstitution after alpha-beta-depleted transplantation in children. Researchers prepared the TCRbeta library using unique molecular identifiers, the study reports. MiXCR, run by TCRdb on the PCR reads, gives a single entry per CDR3 protein. The sample holds about 460,000 distinct CDR3 sequences, 9.5% to 12% seen once. The specimen was PBMCs, mostly from graft donor cells, collected 180 days after TCRalphabeta/CD19-depleted stem cell transplant. These receptors were obtained from a female patient aged 2-10 years who had a stem cell transplant for aplastic anemia, so the T cells may come from the graft donor.

This clonotype was found many times. This chain links TRBV29-1 with TRBJ2-3, with D perhaps TRBD1 (6 bases). V lost 6 bases and J 6 bases, leaving 10 bases between the germline ends. The CDR3 runs 11 residues. Germline V gene sequence: CDR1 SQVTM, CDR2 ANQGSEA. The CDR3 is CSVGRGDTQYF. The CDR3 DNA reads TGCAGCGTCGGAAGGGGGGATACGCAGTATTTT.

There are many counts of this clonotype. The rearrangement links TRBV6-5 to TRBJ2-7; 9 nucleotides match TRBD1. Germline loops: CDR1 MNHEY, CDR2 SVGAGI. V lost 6 bases and J lost 1; bases outside the gene matches: 7. The CDR3 has 15 amino acids. CDR3 protein: CASSRTDRGSYEQYF. The CDR3 DNA follows: TGTGCCAGCAGCCGAACAGACAGGGGGTCCTACGAGCAGTACTTC.

Only a few counts were recorded for this clonotype. The genes are TRBV7-2 and TRBJ2-1; 9 nucleotides agree with TRBD2. Germline V gene sequence: CDR1 SGHTA, CDR2 FQGNSA. V lost 3 bases to trimming and J lost 4 bases; unmatched junction nucleotides: 4. The CDR3 runs to 15 residues. CDR3 amino acids: CASSFGLATYNEQFF. The CDR3 region has the DNA TGTGCCAGCAGCTTTGGACTAGCGACTTACAATGAGCAGTTCTTC.

The chain uses TRBV28 and TRBJ1-1, with D maybe TRBD1 (6 bases). Trimming removed 5 bases at V and 0 bases at J, with 10 bases between. This CDR3 is 14 amino acids long. Germline-derived CDR1 and CDR2 are MDHEN and SYDVKM. The CDR3 sequence is CASSRTALNTEAFF. The CDR3 nucleotides read TGTGCCAGCAGTCGGACAGCGTTGAACACTGAAGCTTTCTTT.

The chain recombines TRBV19 with TRBJ1-2; a weak D match, TRBD1 (5 bases). CDR1 and CDR2 from the germline V gene are LNHDA and SQIVND (reference sequence). The CDR3 has 15 amino acids. V lost 3 bases, J lost 4 bases, and 15 bases lay in between. This CDR3 reads CASSIGLRGTYGYTF. Here the CDR3 DNA reads TGTGCCAGTAGTATTGGTTTGCGGGGCACCTATGGCTACACCTTC.

The V call is TRBV12-3 or TRBV12-4, the J call TRBJ1-1, with a tentative D call TRBD1 (6 bases). Trimming cost V 11 bases and J 4 bases, with 20 bases left between them. The CDR3 consists of 14 residues. Here the CDR3 reads CAFTPGQPGTEAFF. For the CDR3, the DNA is TGTGCCTTCACCCCGGGACAACCGGGCACTGAAGCTTTCTTT.

This clonotype was picked up a small number of times. V and J are TRBV28 and TRBJ2-7; possible D gene TRBD2, 6 bases. Deletions cut 6 bases from V and 0 bases from J, with 9 bases between. This CDR3 comprises 13 residues. Germline V gene data show CDR1 as MDHEN and CDR2 as SYDVKM. Here the CDR3 DNA reads TGTGCCAGCAGCTCGGGACTCTCCTACGAGCAGTACGTC. This translates into CASSSGLSYEQYV.

This clonotype was counted between two and nine times. The V call is TRBV9, the J call TRBJ2-3; D is tentatively TRBD1 or TRBD2 (5 bases each). The CDR3 is 15 amino acids. In germline, CDR1 is SGDLS, CDR2 YYNGEE. V shed 4 bases and J shed 2 bases, with 14 bases lying between them. The CDR3 DNA is TGTGCCAGCAGCCCCCGGGACGGAAACACAGATACGCAGTATTTT. Encoded protein: CASSPRDGNTDTQYF.

This clonotype has at least ten counts. The genes are TRBV15 and TRBJ1-4; D is unresolved. CDR3 length equals 17 residues. CDR1 LNHNV and CDR2 YYDKDF come from the germline V gene (reference sequence). Trimming cost V 5 bases and J 0 bases, with 16 bases left between them. The CDR3 protein is CATSVGLVITTNEKLFF. The CDR3 nucleotides are TGTGCCACCAGCGTGGGGTTGGTCATTACAACTAATGAAAAACTGTTTTTT.

CDR3 in amino acids: CASSLAGYRGRRDNEQFF. The CDR3 coding sequence is TGTGCCAGCAGTTTAGCGGGTTATCGCGGGAGACGGGACAATGAGCAGTTCTTC. V gene TRBV12-3 or TRBV12-4 combines with J gene TRBJ2-1, with 7 bases fitting TRBD2. The CDR3 length is 18 residues. J was trimmed by 5 bases and V by 0 bases; bases with no gene match: 13.

This chain joins TRBV28 and TRBJ1-1; no reliable D call. This CDR3 comprises 13 residues. Deletions cut 8 bases from V and 4 bases from J, with 14 bases between. CDR1 is MDHEN, CDR2 SYDVKM, per germline. The CDR3 reads CASLRSGITEAFF. The DNA of the CDR3 is TGTGCCAGCTTAAGGTCGGGGATCACTGAAGCTTTCTTT.

This clonotype showed up many times. V and J are TRBV28 and TRBJ2-1, with D tentatively TRBD1 (6 bases). CDR3 size: 14 residues. Per the germline V gene, CDR1 is MDHEN and CDR2 is SYDVKM. V lost 6 bases and J lost 6, with 15 bases in between. The CDR3 sequence: CASSSATGPNEQFF. In nucleotides, the CDR3 is TGTGCCAGCAGCTCGGCGACAGGCCCCAATGAGCAGTTCTTC. The full variable domain, rest sourced from reference TRBV28 and TRBJ2-1, is DVKVTQSSRYLVKRTGEKVFLECVQDMDHENMFWYRQDPGLGLRLIYFSYDVKMKEKGDIPEGYSVSREKKERFSLILESASTNQTSMYLCASSSATGPNEQFFGPGTRLTVL.

This clonotype has a handful of counts. This chain joins TRBV5-1 and TRBJ2-1, with a weak D call TRBD1 (6 bases). The CDR3 is 15 residues long. Deletions cut 2 bases from V and 7 bases from J, with 16 bases between. In germline, CDR1 is SGHRS, CDR2 YFSETQ. The CDR3 nucleotides are TGCGCCAGCAGCTTTTCCTGGGGGCCTAGTAATGAGCAGTTCTTC. It is translated as CASSFSWGPSNEQFF.

This clonotype was counted many times. The chain employs TRBV25-1 and TRBJ1-2, with unresolved D. The length of the CDR3 is 15 residues. The ends were cut back, 1 base at V and 3 bases at J, with 12 bases in the middle. Looked up from germline, CDR1 is MGHDK and CDR2 is SYGVNS. The CDR3 coding sequence is TGTGCCAGCAGTGAATGGGCGGAGGTGGACTATGGCTACACCTTC. Translated, it gives CASSEWAEVDYGYTF.

In this sample, this clonotype turned up a few times. V usage is TRBV5-1 and J usage is TRBJ1-4; D is unclear. V was trimmed by 4 bases and J by 3 bases, leaving 7 bases between them. The germline V gene encodes CDR1 SGHRS and CDR2 YFSETQ. The length of the CDR3 is 13 residues. CDR3: CASSTGSNEKLFF. Written as DNA, the CDR3 is TGCGCCAGCAGCACGGGCTCTAATGAAAAACTGTTTTTT.

A few counts support this clonotype. This chain connects TRBV4-1 to TRBJ2-1; D is uncertain. The CDR3 is 14 amino acids. The germline V and J ends were trimmed by 3 bases and 1 base, with 7 bases remaining between them. Germline V gene sequence: CDR1 MGHRA, CDR2 YSYEKL. The CDR3 coding sequence is TGCGCCAGCAGCCAGGTACTTTCCTACAATGAGCAGTTCTTC. It is translated as CASSQVLSYNEQFF.

This clonotype has at least ten counts. This chain joins TRBV20-1 and TRBJ1-2; D unresolved. This CDR3 spans 14 amino acids. V was trimmed by 3 bases and J by 3 bases, leaving 14 bases between them. CDR1 and CDR2 (germline): DFQATT, SNEGSKA (reference sequence). The DNA for the CDR3 is TGCAGTGCTAGTGTGAGGTCTTCGGACTATGGCTACACCTTC. This translates into CSASVRSSDYGYTF.

This clonotype was observed a handful of times. V is TRBV12-3 or TRBV12-4 and J is TRBJ1-4; 7 nucleotides match TRBD1. The junction had 21 bases not matched to a gene; V was cut back by 1 base and J by 7 bases. This CDR3 is 20 amino acids long. CDR3 in DNA: TGTGCCAGCAGTTTAGGGGCCCTGTTTGGTCTACCCCAGGGGGGTGAAAAACTGTTTTTT. The encoded protein is CASSLGALFGLPQGGEKLFF.

This clonotype has a handful of counts. The rearrangement uses TRBV7-9 and TRBJ2-1; D might be TRBD2 (5 bases). Germline lookup yields CDR1 SEHNR and CDR2 FQNEAQ (reference sequence). This CDR3 region has 15 residues. V was shortened by 0 bases and J by 7 bases, with 13 bases between the two germline ends. The CDR3 DNA reads TGTGCCAGCAGCTTAGCGCGGAGGAGGCAGAATGAGCAGTTCTTC. This codes for CASSLARRRQNEQFF.

Concerning this clonotype: A much bigger clone sits one base away, suggesting this may be a read error. The chain is built from TRBV24-1 and TRBJ2-1, with 8 bases that match TRBD2. In germline, CDR1 is KGHDR, CDR2 SFDVKD. The CDR3 spans 17 residues. The CDR3 region has the DNA TGTGCCACCAGTGACCGCTCAGGCGGGAGGCCTCACAATGAGCACTTCTTC. This translates into CATSDRSGGRPHNEHFF.

This clonotype was counted many times. The chain is built from TRBV4-3 and TRBJ1-4, with TRBD1 as a possible D gene (6 bases). Between the trimmed V and J ends, which lost 3 bases and 7 bases, there was a span of 12 bases. Germline loops: CDR1 LGHNA, CDR2 YSLEER. This CDR3 region has 14 residues. CDR3 protein: CASSHRGHLEKLFF. The CDR3 coding sequence is TGCGCCAGCAGCCACCGGGGACACCTTGAAAAACTGTTTTTT.

This sequence joins TRBV5-6 and TRBJ2-1; 11 bases map to TRBD2. The J segment lost 4 bases and the V segment lost 3 bases, leaving 6 bases of the junction unmatched. Germline assignment: CDR1 SGHDT and CDR2 YYEEEE. The CDR3 runs 16 residues. The CDR3 protein is CASSWPLAGGYNEQFF. CDR3 in DNA: TGTGCCAGCAGCTGGCCCCTAGCGGGAGGATACAATGAGCAGTTCTTC.

The chain links TRBV6-2 or TRBV6-3 to TRBJ2-7; possibly TRBD2 for D (5 bases). Looked up from germline, CDR1 is MNHEY and CDR2 is SVGEGT. The CDR3 contains 19 residues. Trimming cost V 2 bases and J 0 bases, with 23 bases left between them. The CDR3 DNA is TGTGCCAGCAGTTACCCAACCAGCGGAAAAACCTATTACTCCTACGAGCAGTACTTC. It encodes CASSYPTSGKTYYSYEQYF.

The rearrangement joins TRBV7-9 to TRBJ2-3, with 7 nucleotides matching TRBD1. CDR3 length: 14 amino acids. The germline V gene has CDR1 SEHNR and CDR2 FQNEAQ (reference sequence). J was trimmed by 4 bases and V by 7 bases; bases with no gene match: 8. The CDR3 bases are TGTGCCAGCACCCTTCGGCAGGGGGCAGATACGCAGTATTTT. Residues: CASTLRQGADTQYF.

This chain uses TRBV7-2 with TRBJ2-7, with 7 bases aligning to TRBD1. The CDR3 has 16 amino acids. The germline V gene has CDR1 SGHTA and CDR2 FQGNSA. Trimming cost V 0 bases and J 1 base; bases outside gene matches: 6. For the CDR3, the DNA is TGTGCCAGCAGCTTAGCCGCCGGGACAGCTTCCTACGAGCAGTACGTC. This sequence encodes CASSLAAGTASYEQYV.

The V and J genes are TRBV12-3 or TRBV12-4 and TRBJ1-6; D remains ambiguous. Trimming took 3 bases from V and 8 from J, leaving 14 bases between them. There are 15 residues in the CDR3. The CDR3 nucleotides read TGTGCCAGCAGTTTCGGCCGTCGAAGGGATTCACCCCTCCACTTT. Translating it yields CASSFGRRRDSPLHF.

This clonotype was seen repeatedly, ten times or more. The chain combines TRBV5-1 with TRBJ2-1, with 8 bases lining up with TRBD1. The CDR3 contains 16 residues. The ends lost 3 bases at V and 8 bases at J; junction bases unmatched: 13. The germline CDR1 and CDR2 sequences are SGHRS and YFSETQ. DNA for the CDR3: TGCGCCAGCAGCTCGCGGAAAGTCACGACAGGGGATGAGCAGTTCTTC. It encodes CASSSRKVTTGDEQFF. Drawing the rest from reference TRBV5-1 and TRBJ2-1, the complete variable domain is KAGVTQTPRYLIKTRGQQVTLSCSPISGHRSVSWYQQTPGQGLQFLFEYFSETQRNKGNFPGRFSGRQFSNSRSEMNVSTLELGDSALYLCASSSRKVTTGDEQFFGPGTRLTVL.